This is a list of T cell receptor beta chains from one sample in a study of molecular identifiers for immune sequencing clone quantification. TCRdb processed the PCR reads anew with MiXCR; each CDR3 protein has one entry. The sample has 550,000 to 750,000 distinct CDR3 sequences; 20% are singletons. The sequenced sample consisted of naive CD8+ T cells from blood, with Jurkat cell RNA spiked in. These TCRs come from a human donor in good health. Some libraries in this study had Jurkat cell RNA spiked in. Each CDR3 is given with its conserved first and last residue. The order of the fields is J gene, V gene, D gene, clone size, CDR3 DNA, CDR3 protein. D genes are given only for firm matches. Clone size, where shown, is once, few, many, or a class for clones that have expanded.

J: TRBJ2-5; V: TRBV20-1; D: .; size: .; DNA: TGCAGTGCTAGTCTAGGAAGGAAAACCCAGTACTTC; CDR3: CSASLGRKTQYF
J: TRBJ2-7; V: TRBV19; D: .; size: .; DNA: TGTGCCAGTAGTCCCGATTTCTACGAGCAGTACTTC; CDR3: CASSPDFYEQYF
J: TRBJ1-5; V: TRBV12-3/TRBV12-4; D: .; size: few; DNA: TGTGCCAGCAGCACAACACACTCGGGACATCAGGTCGGCTTTAGCAATCAGCCCCAGCATTTT; CDR3: CASSTTHSGHQVGFSNQPQHF
J: TRBJ2-3; V: TRBV6-1; D: .; size: many; DNA: TGTGCCAGCAGTGGGCTGGGGGTGGCAGATACGCAGTATTTT; CDR3: CASSGLGVADTQYF
J: TRBJ2-7; V: TRBV7-9; D: .; size: .; DNA: TGTGCCAGCAGCTTAGTTGCTTCCGAGCAGTACTTC; CDR3: CASSLVASEQYF
J: TRBJ1-1; V: TRBV6-2/TRBV6-3; D: .; size: many; DNA: TGTGCCAGCAGTTACGCTTTGGGGGGCACTGAAGCTTTCTTT; CDR3: CASSYALGGTEAFF
J: TRBJ2-5; V: TRBV7-9; D: TRBD1; size: many; DNA: TGTGCCAGCAGCTTTCTATCAGGGGGCGACGAGACCCAGTACTTC; CDR3: CASSFLSGGDETQYF
J: TRBJ2-3; V: TRBV18; D: .; size: .; DNA: TGTGCCAGCTCACCAGTGGACACAGGTACGCAGTACTTT; CDR3: CASSPVDTGTQYF
J: TRBJ2-3; V: TRBV27; D: .; size: many; DNA: TGTGCCAGCAGTCCAATTCCCCCCCCACGAGATACGCAGTATTTT; CDR3: CASSPIPPPRDTQYF
J: TRBJ2-3; V: TRBV4-3; D: .; size: many; DNA: TGCGCCAGCAGCCAAGTAATAGGGGGTGGAGATACGCAGTATTTT; CDR3: CASSQVIGGGDTQYF
J: TRBJ2-7; V: TRBV15; D: TRBD1; size: few; DNA: TGTGCCACCAGCAGAGAACGACAGGGAAATTACGAGCAGTACTTC; CDR3: CATSRERQGNYEQYF
J: TRBJ1-1; V: TRBV4-3; D: .; size: many; DNA: TGCGCCAGCAGCCAAGATCTCATGGCAGGGCTGGGCACTGAAGCTTTCTTT; CDR3: CASSQDLMAGLGTEAFF
J: TRBJ2-1; V: TRBV29-1; D: .; size: few; DNA: TGCAGCGCCGACTACTACAATGAGCAGTTCTTC; CDR3: CSADYYNEQFF
J: TRBJ2-3; V: TRBV10-3; D: TRBD1; size: many; DNA: TGTGCCATCACCACGGGACAGGGGGCAACAGATACGCAGTATTTT; CDR3: CAITTGQGATDTQYF
J: TRBJ2-1; V: TRBV3-1; D: TRBD1; size: few; DNA: TGTGCCAGCAGCCAAGTAGCAGGGGGATCTGGGAATGAGCAGTTCTTC; CDR3: CASSQVAGGSGNEQFF
J: TRBJ1-1; V: TRBV19; D: .; size: many; DNA: TGTGCCAGTAGATTTACAGCGAACACTGAAGCTTTCTTT; CDR3: CASRFTANTEAFF
J: TRBJ2-3; V: TRBV28; D: TRBD2; size: many; DNA: TGTGCCAGCAGGAGCGGGAGAGCCACAGATACGCAGTATTTT; CDR3: CASRSGRATDTQYF
J: TRBJ2-2; V: TRBV29-1; D: .; size: many; DNA: TGCAGCGTTGACGCTGGGGCCAACACCGGGGAGCTGTTTTTT; CDR3: CSVDAGANTGELFF
J: TRBJ1-3; V: TRBV29-1; D: .; size: many; DNA: TGCAGCGTTGAACAGGGGCTCTCTGGAAACACCATATATTTT; CDR3: CSVEQGLSGNTIYF
J: TRBJ2-4; V: TRBV20-1; D: .; size: many; DNA: TGCAGTGCGGATAGACCGACCAAAAACATTCAGTACTTC; CDR3: CSADRPTKNIQYF
J: TRBJ2-5; V: TRBV11-3; D: .; size: few; DNA: TGTGCCAGCAGTTCGGACGCACGGGAGACCCAGTACTTC; CDR3: CASSSDARETQYF
J: TRBJ2-7; V: TRBV2; D: TRBD2; size: few; DNA: TGTGCCAGCAACCCCGGGACTAGCGGGACCTACGAGCAGTACTTC; CDR3: CASNPGTSGTYEQYF
J: TRBJ2-6; V: TRBV6-5; D: .; size: few; DNA: TGTGCCAGCAGTTACTCGGGGAACTCTGGGGCCAACGTCCTGACTTTC; CDR3: CASSYSGNSGANVLTF
J: TRBJ2-6; V: TRBV5-1; D: .; size: many; DNA: TGCGCCAGCAGCTTTGATGGCAACTATGGATTTGGGGCCAACGTCCTGACTTTC; CDR3: CASSFDGNYGFGANVLTF
J: TRBJ2-7; V: TRBV20-1; D: .; size: many; DNA: TGCAGTGCTAGAGATTTGGGGTTAGAGCAGTACTTC; CDR3: CSARDLGLEQYF
J: TRBJ2-1; V: TRBV11-3; D: .; size: .; DNA: TGTGCCAGCTGCCCAGGGTGGCCCAATGAGCAGTTCTTC; CDR3: CASCPGWPNEQFF
J: TRBJ2-7; V: TRBV5-6; D: .; size: .; DNA: TGTGCCTGCAGCATCCACGGGACTCAGGCAGAGCAGTACTTC; CDR3: CACSIHGTQAEQYF
J: TRBJ2-3; V: TRBV13; D: .; size: many; DNA: TGTGCCAGCAGCCCGCCCACCACGAATACGCAGTATTTT; CDR3: CASSPPTTNTQYF
J: TRBJ2-7; V: TRBV4-1; D: TRBD1; size: few; DNA: TGCGCCAGCAGCCAAGCGACAGGGCTTCGCTACGAGCAGTACTTC; CDR3: CASSQATGLRYEQYF
J: TRBJ2-3; V: TRBV28; D: .; size: many; DNA: TGTGCCAGCGGGTCTCAGGCGCCACGTAGCACAGATACGCAGTATTTT; CDR3: CASGSQAPRSTDTQYF
J: TRBJ2-3; V: TRBV10-2; D: .; size: many; DNA: TGCGCCAGCAGTGAGCCTCTAACCAGCACAGATACGCAGTATTTT; CDR3: CASSEPLTSTDTQYF
J: TRBJ2-5; V: TRBV29-1; D: .; size: many; DNA: TGCAGCGTCACTCCCGAAAGGGGTTTAGAGACCCAGTACTTC; CDR3: CSVTPERGLETQYF
J: TRBJ2-7; V: TRBV12-3/TRBV12-4; D: .; size: many; DNA: TGTGCCAGCAGCTCCGTGTGGGGCAAGTACGAGCAGTACTTC; CDR3: CASSSVWGKYEQYF
J: TRBJ2-4; V: TRBV3-1; D: .; size: many; DNA: TGTGCCAGCAGCCACTACTTCGACGGGGAATTAATAAAAGCCAAAAACATTCAGTACTTC; CDR3: CASSHYFDGELIKAKNIQYF
J: TRBJ2-7; V: TRBV19; D: .; size: many; DNA: TGTGCCAGTAGTATAGCGGAGTCTGCCCTCGAGCAGTACTTC; CDR3: CASSIAESALEQYF
J: TRBJ1-1; V: TRBV5-8; D: .; size: few; DNA: TGTGCCAGCAGCATCCTGATAACTGAAGCTTTCTTT; CDR3: CASSILITEAFF
J: TRBJ2-5; V: TRBV7-9; D: TRBD1; size: many; DNA: TGTGCCAGCAGCTTAGTGGGGACAGGGGAAGAGACCCAGTACTTC; CDR3: CASSLVGTGEETQYF
J: TRBJ2-4; V: TRBV11-2; D: .; size: many; DNA: TGTGCCAGCAGCTTTGTTAACGACCCGGCGCTTTACTTC; CDR3: CASSFVNDPALYF
J: TRBJ2-7; V: TRBV7-9; D: .; size: many; DNA: TGTGCCAGCCGGGAAGACCCCGGGGACGAGCAGTACTTC; CDR3: CASREDPGDEQYF
J: TRBJ2-1; V: TRBV6-2/TRBV6-3; D: TRBD2; size: .; DNA: TGTGCCAGCAGCCTCCTGGGCGGGGGGGATGAGCAGTTCTTC; CDR3: CASSLLGGGDEQFF
J: TRBJ1-1; V: TRBV30; D: .; size: many; DNA: TGTGCCTGGGGCGCTGACAGAATTGAAGCTTTCTTT; CDR3: CAWGADRIEAFF
J: TRBJ1-1; V: TRBV7-9; D: .; size: few; DNA: TGTGCCAGCGGGGATTTTGAGCTCATGAACACTGAAGCTTTCTTT; CDR3: CASGDFELMNTEAFF
J: TRBJ2-7; V: TRBV6-2/TRBV6-3; D: TRBD1; size: many; DNA: TGTGCCAGCAGCCTAACAGGGGGCTACTCCTACGAGCAGTACTTC; CDR3: CASSLTGGYSYEQYF
J: TRBJ2-7; V: TRBV14; D: .; size: many; DNA: TGTGCCAGCAGCCAAGTGGTTGGGCAGCAGTACTTC; CDR3: CASSQVVGQQYF
J: TRBJ2-1; V: TRBV20-1; D: .; size: few; DNA: TGCAGTGCTAGTCGGGCCAGTTACAATGAGCAGTTCTTC; CDR3: CSASRASYNEQFF
J: TRBJ2-3; V: TRBV28; D: TRBD2; size: many; DNA: TGTGCCAGCAGTCCCAAAGCGGGATTTGTAGATACGCAGTATTTT; CDR3: CASSPKAGFVDTQYF
J: TRBJ1-5; V: TRBV19; D: .; size: many; DNA: TGTGCCAGTAGTGAACAGGGTTACCATCAGCCCCAGCATTTT; CDR3: CASSEQGYHQPQHF
J: TRBJ2-2; V: TRBV7-9; D: .; size: many; DNA: TGTGCCAGCAGCTTAACGACAGGGAACACCGGGGAGCTGTTTTTT; CDR3: CASSLTTGNTGELFF
J: TRBJ1-2; V: TRBV29-1; D: TRBD1; size: few; DNA: TGCAGCGTGATCGGACAGGTCTATGGCTACACCTTC; CDR3: CSVIGQVYGYTF
J: TRBJ1-2; V: TRBV12-3/TRBV12-4; D: TRBD1; size: many; DNA: TGTGCCAGCGCCCCTTGGACAGGTTGGGATAATTATGGCTACACCTTC; CDR3: CASAPWTGWDNYGYTF
J: TRBJ2-5; V: TRBV2; D: TRBD1; size: many; DNA: TGTGCCAGCATTTCGGGACAGGCCGGGTGGGAGACCCAGTACTTC; CDR3: CASISGQAGWETQYF
J: TRBJ2-5; V: TRBV24-1; D: TRBD2; size: .; DNA: TGTGCCACCAGTGATCCCGGACTAGCGGGAGAAAAACAAGAGACCCAGTACTTC; CDR3: CATSDPGLAGEKQETQYF
J: TRBJ2-2; V: TRBV5-4; D: .; size: few; DNA: TGTGCCAGCAGCTCGAGTAGACAGCCCACCGGGGAGCTGTTTTTT; CDR3: CASSSSRQPTGELFF
J: TRBJ2-3; V: TRBV6-5; D: .; size: many; DNA: TGTGCCAGCAGTAGAGGGGAATCGGGAACGCAGTATTTT; CDR3: CASSRGESGTQYF